The present T cell receptor beta chain was sequenced within a study of identical twins. This clonotype has just a few counts. This CDR3 region has 11 residues. V gave up 6 bases and J gave up 7 bases, with 9 bases separating them. Germline V gene sequence: CDR1 LNHDA, CDR2 SQIVND (reference sequence). TCRdb re-called the 5' RACE reads through MiXCR, storing one row per CDR3 protein. The sample gives under 300,000 distinct CDR3 sequences, 6.5% to 9.5% of which show up once; 3% to 3.5% is in the top ten. The sample was also reused in another study, on yellow fever vaccine responses in identical twins.

The sequenced material came from CD8+ T cells sorted from blood. The TCR sequence derives from a young woman in good health. The chain uses TRBV19 and TRBJ1-1; D unresolved. The CDR3 loop is CASRDDGEAFF. The CDR3, as DNA: TGTGCCAGTAGAGACGACGGTGAAGCTTTCTTT.